This T cell receptor beta chain was recorded in a study of siplizumab effects on memory and regulatory T cells. Per individual sample, some 10^5 TCR templates were assayed. The repertoire was sequenced with immunoSEQ multiplex PCR; TCRdb's copy has only in-frame clones and lacks some. There are roughly 100,000 clones in the sample; about 90% occur only once, and about 1.1% lies in the top ten. As regards this clone: Its antigen is undetermined.

Whole-study results and caveats: With siplizumab, Treg-derived clones averaged roughly 62% of mappable alloreactive CD4+ clones, versus less than 35% in controls. Both greater diversity than memory cells and a major contribution to the alloresponse seemed to characterize naive T cells. Among sequences traceable to unstimulated CD4+ memory cells, alloreactive ones were significantly reduced by siplizumab.

The CDR3 loop spans 14 amino acids. The V end was cut by 6 bases, the J end by 4 bases, with 15 bases between. Germline CDR1 is MDHEN and CDR2 is SYDVKM. This clonotype originated in a human donor in good health. Material for sequencing was CD4+ T cells sorted from blood. The chain employs TRBV28 and TRBJ1-2; TRBD1 is a possible D gene (6 bases). CDR3 in DNA: TGTGCCAGCAGCGCAGGGGCCCCGACCTATGGCTACACCTTC. The encoded protein is CASSAGAPTYGYTF.